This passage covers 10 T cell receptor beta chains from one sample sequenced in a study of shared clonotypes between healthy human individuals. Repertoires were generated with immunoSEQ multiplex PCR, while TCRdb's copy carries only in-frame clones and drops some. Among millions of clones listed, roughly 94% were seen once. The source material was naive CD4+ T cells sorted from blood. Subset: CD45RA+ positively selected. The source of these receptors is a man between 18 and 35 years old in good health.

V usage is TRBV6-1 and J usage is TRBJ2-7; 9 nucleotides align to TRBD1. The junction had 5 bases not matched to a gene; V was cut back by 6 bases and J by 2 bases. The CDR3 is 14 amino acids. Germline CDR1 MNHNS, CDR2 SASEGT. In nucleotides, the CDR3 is TGTGCCAGCAGCCGGGACAGGGAAGCCTACGAGCAGTACTTC. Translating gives CASSRDREAYEQYF.

DNA of the CDR3: TGTGCCAGCAGCTTAAGTACGGGGATTGAAGCTTTCTTT. Translation gives CASSLSTGIEAFF. This sequence joins TRBV7-2 and TRBJ1-1, with no clear D. The CDR3 has 13 residues. Trimming stripped 2 bases from V and 7 bases from J, with 11 bases between. The germline CDR1 and CDR2 sequences are SGHTA and FQGNSA. Full variable domain (rest looked up from reference TRBV7-2 and TRBJ1-1): GAGVSQSPSNKVTEKGKDVELRCDPISGHTALYWYRQSLGQGLEFLIYFQGNSAPDKSGLPSDRFSAERTGGSVSTLTIQRTQQEDSAVYLCASSLSTGIEAFFGQGTRLTVV.

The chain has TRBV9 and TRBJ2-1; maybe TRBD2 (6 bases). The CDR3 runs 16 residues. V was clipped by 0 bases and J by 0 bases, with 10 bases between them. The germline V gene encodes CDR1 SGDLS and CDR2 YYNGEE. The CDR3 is CASSVDYGSSYNEQFF. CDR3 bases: TGTGCCAGCAGCGTAGATTACGGGAGCTCCTACAATGAGCAGTTCTTC.

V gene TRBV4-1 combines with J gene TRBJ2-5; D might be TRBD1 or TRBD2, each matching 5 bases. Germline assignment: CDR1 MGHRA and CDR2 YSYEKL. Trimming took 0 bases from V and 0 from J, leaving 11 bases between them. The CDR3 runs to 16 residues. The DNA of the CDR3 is TGCGCCAGCAGCCAAGATAGGGGACCCTACCAAGAGACCCAGTACTTC. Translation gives CASSQDRGPYQETQYF.

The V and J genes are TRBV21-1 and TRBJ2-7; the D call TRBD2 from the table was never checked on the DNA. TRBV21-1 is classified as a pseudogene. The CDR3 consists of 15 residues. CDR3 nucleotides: TGTGCCATCTTACAGCGGGACCCGAGGCACTACGAGCAGTACTTC. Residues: CAILQRDPRHYEQYF.

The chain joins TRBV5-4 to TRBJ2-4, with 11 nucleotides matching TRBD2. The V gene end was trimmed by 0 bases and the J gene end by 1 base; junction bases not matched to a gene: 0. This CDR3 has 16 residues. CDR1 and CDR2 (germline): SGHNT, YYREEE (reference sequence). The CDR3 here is CASSLGLAGAKNIQYF. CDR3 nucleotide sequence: TGTGCCAGCAGCTTGGGACTAGCGGGGGCCAAAAACATTCAGTACTTC.

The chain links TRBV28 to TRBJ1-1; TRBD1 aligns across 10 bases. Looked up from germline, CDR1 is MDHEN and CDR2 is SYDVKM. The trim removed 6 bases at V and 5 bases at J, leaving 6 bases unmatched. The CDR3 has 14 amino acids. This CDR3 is CASRWDRGGTEAFF. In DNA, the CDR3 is TGTGCCAGCAGGTGGGACAGGGGAGGAACTGAAGCTTTCTTT.

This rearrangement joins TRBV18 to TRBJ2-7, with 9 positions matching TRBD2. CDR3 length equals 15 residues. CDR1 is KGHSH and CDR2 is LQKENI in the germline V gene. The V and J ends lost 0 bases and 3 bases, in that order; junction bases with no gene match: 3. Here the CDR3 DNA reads TGTGCCAGCTCACCACCGGCTAGCGGGAACTACGAGCAGTACTTC. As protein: CASSPPASGNYEQYF.

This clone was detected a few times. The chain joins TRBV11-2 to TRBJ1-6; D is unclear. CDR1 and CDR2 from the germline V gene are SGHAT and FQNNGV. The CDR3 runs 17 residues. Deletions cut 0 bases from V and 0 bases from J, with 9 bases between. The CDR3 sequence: CASSLDQADSYNSPLHF. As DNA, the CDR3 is TGTGCCAGCAGCTTAGATCAGGCAGACTCCTATAATTCACCCCTCCACTTT.

CDR3 amino acids: CASSRMDRRETQYF. DNA for the CDR3: TGCGCCAGCAGCAGAATGGACAGGCGGGAGACCCAGTACTTC. The chain links TRBV5-1 to TRBJ2-5, with 7 positions matching TRBD1. CDR1 is SGHRS, CDR2 YFSETQ, per germline. Trimming removed 4 bases from V and 5 bases from J; junction bases left unmatched: 8. This CDR3 spans 14 amino acids.